The 22 T cell receptor beta chains below come from one sample, sequenced in a study of blood T cell repertoires in COVID-19. Clones were sequenced by immunoSEQ multiplex PCR, and TCRdb holds only the in-frame ones, with some missing. The sample includes 78,000 or so clones, approximately 80% of them seen just once. The sequencing sample was made of peripheral blood. Source of these receptors: a human donor in a cohort sampled during active COVID-19.

For the CDR3, the DNA is TGTGCCAGCAGTTTGGGACAGGGCTGGAATCAGCCCCAGCATTTT. Encoded protein: CASSLGQGWNQPQHF. The chain is built from TRBV28 and TRBJ1-5; 9 bases fit TRBD1. CDR3 length: 15 amino acids. Germline CDR1 reads MDHEN; CDR2 reads SYDVKM. V gave up 3 bases and J gave up 4 bases; unmatched junction bases: 4.

This chain joins TRBV6-5 and TRBJ1-1; 7 bases are shared with TRBD1. This CDR3 is built from 14 residues. Unmatched junction bases numbered 9, after V lost 6 bases and J lost 5 bases. Germline V CDR1 and CDR2: MNHEY, SVGAGI. This CDR3 reads CASRSTGVSTEAFF. The CDR3 DNA reads as TGTGCCAGCAGATCAACAGGGGTCTCGACTGAAGCTTTCTTT.

The gene calls are TRBV6-5 and TRBJ2-6; TRBD2 is a possible D gene (6 bases). Germline V lookup: CDR1 MNHEY, CDR2 SVGAGI. CDR3 length: 15 residues. The ends were cut back, 5 bases at V and 1 base at J, with 9 bases in the middle. This CDR3 is CASSNRESGANVLTF. CDR3 in DNA: TGTGCCAGCAGTAATCGGGAGTCTGGGGCCAACGTCCTGACTTTC.

CDR3 amino acids: CASSGLAGDQETQYF. The CDR3 DNA is TGTGCCAGCAGTGGGTTAGCGGGGGACCAAGAGACCCAGTACTTC. The chain links TRBV2 to TRBJ2-5; 9 positions agree with TRBD2. V was clipped by 4 bases and J by 0 bases; unmatched bases: 3. Germline V lookup: CDR1 SNHLY, CDR2 FYNNEI. The CDR3 consists of 15 residues.

The sample holds a few counts of this clone. This rearrangement joins TRBV30 to TRBJ2-7; 9 nucleotides agree with TRBD1. V lost 2 bases to trimming and J lost 5 bases; unmatched junction nucleotides: 1. The CDR3 covers 12 residues. The germline V gene encodes CDR1 GTSNPN and CDR2 SVGIG (reference sequence). The CDR3 is CAWSRDRDEQYF. Written as DNA, the CDR3 is TGTGCCTGGAGTCGGGACAGGGACGAGCAGTACTTC. Using reference TRBV30 and TRBJ2-7 for the parts outside the CDR3, the full variable domain is SQTIHQWPATLVQPVGSPLSLECTVEGTSNPNLYWYRQAAGRGLQLLFYSVGIGQISSEVPQNLSASRPQDRQFILSSKKLLLSDSGFYLCAWSRDRDEQYFGPGTRLTVT.

The J gene is TRBJ2-2, the V gene TRBV4-2; 9 positions agree with TRBD2. This CDR3 region has 16 residues. The germline gives CDR1 LGHNA, CDR2 YNFKEQ. Unmatched junction bases numbered 6, after V lost 1 base and J lost 6 bases. The CDR3: CASSQAGSGGPGELFF. CDR3 DNA sequence: TGTGCCAGCAGCCAAGCGGGGAGCGGGGGGCCCGGGGAGCTGTTTTTT.

The chain links TRBV2 to TRBJ2-2; no reliable D call. The germline gives CDR1 SNHLY, CDR2 FYNNEI. The germline V and J ends were trimmed by 2 bases and 4 bases, with 8 bases remaining between them. The CDR3 spans 14 residues. This CDR3 is CASSENSPTGELFF. DNA for the CDR3: TGTGCCAGCAGTGAAAACAGTCCCACCGGGGAGCTGTTTTTT. Full variable domain (missing parts from reference TRBV2 and TRBJ2-2): EPEVTQTPSHQVTQMGQEVILRCVPISNHLYFYWYRQILGQKVEFLVSFYNNEISEKSEIFDDQFSVERPDGSNFTLKIRSTKLEDSAMYFCASSENSPTGELFFGEGSRLTVL.

DNA for the CDR3: TGTGCCATCAGTGACCAGGGGACAACTAGCACAGATACGCAGTATTTT. It translates to CAISDQGTTSTDTQYF. This chain links TRBV10-3 with TRBJ2-3, with D possibly matching TRBD1 (6 bases). The CDR3 totals 16 residues. Trimming took off 3 bases at V and 0 bases at J, with 13 bases between the two ends. The germline CDR1 and CDR2 sequences are ENHRY and SYGVKD.

This clone was counted many times. V is TRBV29-1 and J is TRBJ1-1; D is unresolved. This CDR3 spans 11 amino acids. V lost 3 bases and J 8 bases, leaving 10 bases between the germline ends. The germline V gene has CDR1 SQVTM and CDR2 ANQGSEA. The DNA of the CDR3 is TGCAGCGTTGAGAGGAGAGGCGAAGCTTTCTTT. It translates to CSVERRGEAFF.

Here the CDR3 reads CASSKGQGANNQPQHF. The CDR3, as DNA: TGTGCCAGCAGCAAAGGACAGGGGGCGAATAATCAGCCCCAGCATTTT. This chain links TRBV7-9 with TRBJ1-5, with 11 nucleotides matching TRBD1. The CDR3 length is 16 residues. CDR1 is SEHNR and CDR2 is FQNEAQ in the germline V gene (reference sequence). V trimming: 5 bases; J trimming: 4 bases; junction bases outside the gene matches: 7. Variable domain in full (rest from reference TRBV7-9 and TRBJ1-5): DTGVSQNPRHKITKRGQNVTFRCDPISEHNRLYWYRQTLGQGPEFLTYFQNEAQLEKSRLLSDRFSAERPKGSFSTLEIQRTEQGDSAMYLCASSKGQGANNQPQHFGDGTRLSIL.

The chain employs TRBV20-1 and TRBJ1-1, with 7 bases fitting TRBD1. V lost 3 bases and J lost 5; bases outside the gene matches: 9. Germline CDR1 and CDR2: DFQATT and SNEGSKA (reference sequence). This CDR3 contains 14 residues. CDR3 DNA sequence: TGCAGTGCTAGTTCGGGTGACAGGGCGACTGAAGCTTTCTTT. This codes for CSASSGDRATEAFF.

The chain combines TRBV19 with TRBJ2-1, with 7 bases identical to TRBD2. J was trimmed by 4 bases and V by 6 bases; bases with no gene match: 6. The CDR3 has 14 residues. Germline values: CDR1 LNHDA, CDR2 SQIVND (reference sequence). CDR3 in amino acids: CASRPRGGYNEQFF. In DNA, the CDR3 is TGTGCCAGTAGGCCGCGCGGGGGTTACAATGAGCAGTTCTTC.

The chain links TRBV7-9 to TRBJ2-7, with 10 bases matching TRBD2. The CDR3 consists of 17 residues. Germline values: CDR1 SEHNR, CDR2 FQNEAQ (reference sequence). The J segment lost 5 bases and the V segment lost 5 bases, leaving 15 bases of the junction unmatched. In nucleotides, the CDR3 is TGTGCCAGCAGCCCCCTAGGCCCAGCGGGAGGGCCCGACGAGCAGTACTTC. It translates to CASSPLGPAGGPDEQYF. The full variable domain, rest sourced from reference TRBV7-9 and TRBJ2-7, is DTGVSQNPRHKITKRGQNVTFRCDPISEHNRLYWYRQTLGQGPEFLTYFQNEAQLEKSRLLSDRFSAERPKGSFSTLEIQRTEQGDSAMYLCASSPLGPAGGPDEQYFGPGTRLTVT.

V gene TRBV11-2 combines with J gene TRBJ2-2; possibly TRBD2 for D (7 bases). The CDR3 loop spans 17 amino acids. V lost 3 bases, J lost 5 bases, and 19 bases lay in between. CDR1 and CDR2 from the germline V gene are SGHAT and FQNNGV. The CDR3 protein is CASSFRGATIRTGELFF. The CDR3 coding sequence is TGTGCCAGCAGCTTCCGGGGGGCCACGATTCGGACCGGGGAGCTGTTTTTT.

The rearrangement joins TRBV7-9 to TRBJ1-3; 9 bases match TRBD1. The CDR3 totals 16 residues. Germline V CDR1 and CDR2: SEHNR, FQNEAQ (reference sequence). V lost 4 bases, J lost 1 base, and 5 bases stayed unmatched. The CDR3 loop reads CASSSPGQGSGNTIYF. DNA of the CDR3: TGTGCCAGCAGCTCTCCGGGACAGGGATCTGGAAACACCATATATTTT.

The V call is TRBV3-1 (or the pseudogene TRBV3-2), the J call TRBJ2-7; D perhaps matches TRBD2 (6 bases). The germline V gene encodes CDR1 LGHDT and CDR2 YNNKEL (reference sequence). This CDR3 is built from 15 residues. V lost 4 bases to trimming and J lost 0 bases, with 13 bases between them. CDR3 region: CASSPRDSHSYEQYF. The CDR3 DNA follows: TGTGCCAGCAGCCCACGGGACTCCCACTCCTACGAGCAGTACTTC.

The rearrangement uses TRBV11-1 and TRBJ1-1, with TRBD1 identical over 7 bases. V shed 2 bases and J 4 bases; nucleotides not matched to a gene: 7. The CDR3 totals 15 residues. CDR1 and CDR2 from the germline V gene are SGHAT and FQDESV (reference sequence). The CDR3 DNA is TGTGCCAGCAGCTTATTGACAGGGCATAGCACTGAAGCTTTCTTT. Protein product: CASSLLTGHSTEAFF.

The rearrangement links TRBV5-1 to TRBJ1-6; D unresolved. Looked up from germline, CDR1 is SGHRS and CDR2 is YFSETQ. The germline V and J ends were trimmed by 0 bases and 11 bases, with 9 bases remaining between them. This CDR3 contains 13 residues. CDR3 nucleotide sequence: TGCGCCAGCAGCTTGGAGACACCTACACCCCTCCACTTT. Encoded protein: CASSLETPTPLHF.

The chain carries TRBV11-3 and TRBJ2-1, with 13 positions matching TRBD2. CDR1 and CDR2 (germline): SGHNT, YENEEA. This CDR3 is built from 18 residues. Trimming removed 0 bases from V and 10 bases from J; junction bases left unmatched: 12. The CDR3 nucleotides read TGTGCCAGCAGCTTAGATGGACTAGCGGGAGCTCGGCCAGGGGAGCAGTTCTTC. Encoded protein: CASSLDGLAGARPGEQFF.

The gene calls are TRBV7-8 and TRBJ2-5; D is perhaps TRBD1 (6 bases). The germline V gene encodes CDR1 SGHVS and CDR2 FQNEAQ. The CDR3 sequence is 15 residues long. With 4 bases removed from V and 2 bases from J, the gap between germline ends came to 14 bases. The CDR3 loop reads CASSYLQGYQETQYF. For the CDR3, the DNA is TGTGCCAGCAGCTACCTCCAGGGGTATCAAGAGACCCAGTACTTC.

This chain joins TRBV27 and TRBJ2-3; maybe TRBD2 (5 bases). This CDR3 contains 15 residues. The V end lost 5 bases, the J end lost 0 bases, and 12 bases lay between the germline ends. CDR1 is MNHEY and CDR2 is SMNVEV in the germline V gene (reference sequence). DNA of the CDR3: TGTGCCAGCAGTAAGGACTTCTCTAGCACAGATACGCAGTATTTT. This sequence encodes CASSKDFSSTDTQYF.

V is TRBV3-1 (or the pseudogene TRBV3-2) and J is TRBJ1-1; D is possibly TRBD1 (5 bases). Trimming shortened V by 1 base and J by 0 bases, and 6 bases separated the two germline ends. Germline assignment: CDR1 LGHDT and CDR2 YNNKEL (reference sequence). This CDR3 has 14 amino acids. As DNA, the CDR3 is TGTGCCAGCAGCCAAGCAGGGATGAACACTGAAGCTTTCTTT. This translates into CASSQAGMNTEAFF.